The 14 T cell receptor beta chains below all came from one sample that was sequenced in a study of OX40 agonist ivuxolimab in advanced cancers. Sequenced by immunoSEQ multiplex PCR; TCRdb stores in-frame clones only, minus some. The table records approximately 66,000 clones, about 85% of them present only once. The sample here was CD4+ or CD8+ T cells sorted from blood, taken in a trial of the OX40 agonist ivuxolimab. Receptors originate from an adult with an advanced solid tumor such as melanoma, head and neck, liver or kidney cancer.

V and J are TRBV7-9 and TRBJ2-7; TRBD1 agrees at 8 bases. Germline CDR1 is SEHNR and CDR2 is FQNEAQ (reference sequence). The CDR3 spans 15 residues. J gave up 7 bases and V 5 bases, and 13 bases lay outside the gene matches. DNA for the CDR3: TGTGCCAGCAGCCCAGGTGGGACAGGAGGTCGGGAGCAGTACTTC. Translating gives CASSPGGTGGREQYF.

V usage is TRBV6-1 and J usage is TRBJ2-1, with D maybe TRBD1 (6 bases). The CDR3 is 13 amino acids. The germline CDR1 and CDR2 sequences are MNHNS and SASEGT. The germline V and J ends were trimmed by 5 bases and 9 bases, with 14 bases remaining between them. CDR3 sequence: CASSFTGQGEQFF. CDR3 sequence (DNA): TGTGCCAGCAGTTTTACAGGGCAGGGTGAGCAGTTCTTC.

This CDR3 is CASSLEAAYEQYF. The CDR3 bases are TGCGCCAGCAGCTTGGAGGCAGCCTACGAGCAGTACTTC. This sequence joins TRBV5-1 and TRBJ2-7; D gene ambiguous. Trimming took 0 bases from V and 2 from J, leaving 6 bases between them. The CDR3 has 13 amino acids. CDR1 is SGHRS, CDR2 YFSETQ, per germline.

The chain links TRBV11-1 to TRBJ2-1, with D unresolved. The CDR3 runs 13 residues. The germline V gene encodes CDR1 SGHAT and CDR2 FQDESV (reference sequence). Trimming pared 5 bases from V and 4 bases from J, leaving 9 bases between. The CDR3 coding sequence is TGTGCCAGCAGCACCCGACGGTACAATGAGCAGTTCTTC. This sequence encodes CASSTRRYNEQFF.

This chain connects TRBV7-2 to TRBJ1-2; D may be TRBD1 (6 bases). The V end was cut by 7 bases, the J end by 4 bases, with 13 bases between. From germline, CDR1 is SGHTA and CDR2 FQGNSA. This CDR3 contains 13 residues. The CDR3 sequence: CASTTGLGYGYTF. For the CDR3, the DNA is TGTGCCAGCACCACAGGGTTGGGCTATGGCTACACCTTC.

This sequence joins TRBV30 and TRBJ2-1; 11 nucleotides agree with TRBD2. The CDR3 extends over 17 amino acids. The germline V gene encodes CDR1 GTSNPN and CDR2 SVGIG (reference sequence). V dropped 4 bases and J dropped 1; count of bases not matched to a gene: 9. DNA of the CDR3: TGTGCCTGGAAGGGTAGCGGGAGGGTCAGGTCCTACAATGAGCAGTTCTTC. Translating it yields CAWKGSGRVRSYNEQFF.

V gene TRBV4-1 combines with J gene TRBJ2-5; tentative D call: TRBD1 (5 bases). V lost 4 bases and J 5 bases, leaving 17 bases between the germline ends. CDR1 and CDR2 (germline): MGHRA, YSYEKL. The CDR3 is 15 residues long. DNA for the CDR3: TGCGCCAGCAGCCTCTCCACACAGGCTGGGGAGACCCAGTACTTC. Its translation is CASSLSTQAGETQYF.

V and J are TRBV7-3 and TRBJ1-2; 8 positions match TRBD1. CDR1 and CDR2 (germline): SGHTA, FQGTGA. The CDR3 spans 15 residues. With V trimmed by 3 bases and J by 3 bases, 6 bases remained unmatched. The CDR3 loop reads CASSLAGGGDYGYTF. For the CDR3, the DNA is TGTGCCAGCAGCTTGGCAGGGGGCGGCGACTATGGCTACACCTTC. The whole variable domain, remainder taken from reference TRBV7-3 and TRBJ1-2, is GAGVSQTPSNKVTEKGKYVELRCDPISGHTALYWYRQSLGQGPEFLIYFQGTGAADDSGLPNDRFFAVRPEGSVSTLKIQRTERGDSAVYLCASSLAGGGDYGYTFGSGTRLTVV.

The J gene is TRBJ2-3, the V gene TRBV10-3; D may correspond to TRBD1 or TRBD2 (6 bases each). Germline loops: CDR1 ENHRY, CDR2 SYGVKD. The CDR3 extends over 14 amino acids. V was trimmed by 3 bases and J by 4 bases, leaving 11 bases between them. The CDR3 region has the DNA TGTGCCATCAGTGAAGGGGGGCTCTCAGATACGCAGTATTTT. Amino acid sequence: CAISEGGLSDTQYF.

The table lists this clone with a few counts. This rearrangement joins TRBV30 to TRBJ1-1; unclear D gene. V was cut by 5 bases and J by 1 base, with 11 bases left in between. The CDR3 is 13 amino acids. The germline V gene encodes CDR1 GTSNPN and CDR2 SVGIG (reference sequence). The chain's CDR3 is CAWGQTSNTEAFF. The CDR3 nucleotides read TGTGCCTGGGGGCAGACTTCGAACACTGAAGCTTTCTTT.

The rearrangement links TRBV6-1 to TRBJ2-5; 9 positions agree with TRBD2. The ends lost 7 bases at V and 2 bases at J; junction bases unmatched: 5. Germline CDR1 and CDR2: MNHNS and SASEGT. The CDR3 covers 14 residues. The CDR3 nucleotides read TGTGCCAGCATGAGCGGGGGGATACAAGAGACCCAGTACTTC. This sequence encodes CASMSGGIQETQYF.

The rearrangement joins TRBV7-2 to TRBJ1-5; D unresolved. The length of the CDR3 is 13 residues. The germline CDR1 and CDR2 sequences are SGHTA and FQGNSA. Trimming left V 5 bases short and J 4 bases short, with 9 bases between. The CDR3 loop is CASSSGRNQPQHF. As DNA, the CDR3 is TGTGCCAGCAGCAGTGGGCGAAATCAGCCCCAGCATTTT.

The gene calls are TRBV5-1 and TRBJ1-6; a weak D match, TRBD1 (5 bases). CDR1 and CDR2 from the germline V gene are SGHRS and YFSETQ. V was cut by 0 bases and J by 2 bases, with 9 bases left in between. CDR3 length: 16 amino acids. The CDR3: CASSLAEGTYNSPLHF. CDR3 DNA: TGCGCCAGCAGCTTGGCCGAGGGGACCTATAATTCACCCCTCCACTTT.

V and J are TRBV5-1 and TRBJ2-1, with a weak D call TRBD1 (6 bases). Germline values: CDR1 SGHRS, CDR2 YFSETQ. Between the trimmed V and J ends, which lost 2 bases and 2 bases, there was a span of 11 bases. The CDR3 is made up of 15 amino acids. The DNA for the CDR3 is TGCGCCAGCAGCTTTTTACAGGGTACCTACAATGAGCAGTTCTTC. It is translated as CASSFLQGTYNEQFF.